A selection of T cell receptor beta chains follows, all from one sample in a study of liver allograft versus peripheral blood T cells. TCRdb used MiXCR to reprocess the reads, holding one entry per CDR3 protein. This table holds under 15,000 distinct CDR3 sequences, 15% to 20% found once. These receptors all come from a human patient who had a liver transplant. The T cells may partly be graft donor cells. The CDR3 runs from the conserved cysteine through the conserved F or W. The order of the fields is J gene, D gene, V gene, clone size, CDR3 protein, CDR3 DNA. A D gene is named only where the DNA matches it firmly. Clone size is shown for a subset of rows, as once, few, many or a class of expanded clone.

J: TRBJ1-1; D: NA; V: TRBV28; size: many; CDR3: CASSLPQFNTEAFF; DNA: TGTGCCAGCAGTTTACCCCAGTTTAACACTGAAGCTTTCTTT
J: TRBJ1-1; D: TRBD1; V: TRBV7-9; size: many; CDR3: CASSLGDRRTEAFF; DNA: TGTGCCAGCAGCTTAGGGGACAGACGGACTGAAGCTTTCTTT
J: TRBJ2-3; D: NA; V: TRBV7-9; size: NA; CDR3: CASRRLEVSTDTQYF; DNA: TGTGCCAGCCGCCGATTAGAGGTTAGCACAGATACGCAGTATTTT
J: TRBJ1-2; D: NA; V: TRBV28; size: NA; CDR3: CASSLTGRPGYGYTF; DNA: TGTGCCAGCAGTTTAACGGGACGGCCTGGATATGGCTACACCTTC
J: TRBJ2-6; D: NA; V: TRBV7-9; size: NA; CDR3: CASSYPGISGANVLTF; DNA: TGTGCCAGCAGCTACCCAGGAATCTCTGGGGCCAACGTCCTGACTTTC
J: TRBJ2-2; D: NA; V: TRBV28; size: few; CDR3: CASSPLGGNTGELFF; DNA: TGTGCCAGCAGCCCCCTTGGGGGAAACACCGGGGAGCTGTTTTTT
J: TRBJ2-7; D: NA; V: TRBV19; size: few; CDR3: CASTKGLFQSDSYEQYF; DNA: TGTGCCAGTACCAAGGGACTTTTCCAAAGCGACTCCTACGAGCAGTACTTC
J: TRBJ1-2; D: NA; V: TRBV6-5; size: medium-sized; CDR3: CASTRDSRNYGYTF; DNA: TGTGCCAGCACTAGGGACTCCCGTAACTATGGCTACACCTTC
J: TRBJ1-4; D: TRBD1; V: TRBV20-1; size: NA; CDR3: CSWTGGKTNEKLFF; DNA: TGCAGTTGGACAGGGGGGAAGACTAATGAAAAACTGTTTTTT
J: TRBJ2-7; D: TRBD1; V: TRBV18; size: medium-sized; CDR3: CASSPRQGVRYEQYF; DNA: TGTGCCAGCTCACCACGACAGGGGGTAAGGTACGAGCAGTACTTC
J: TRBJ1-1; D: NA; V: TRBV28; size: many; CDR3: CASSFFGKGGDTEAFF; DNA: TGTGCCAGCAGTTTTTTCGGGAAGGGGGGGGACACTGAAGCTTTCTTT
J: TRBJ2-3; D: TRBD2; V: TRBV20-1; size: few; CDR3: CSARDERGGSDTQYF; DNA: TGCAGTGCTAGAGATGAGCGGGGGGGCTCAGATACGCAGTATTTT
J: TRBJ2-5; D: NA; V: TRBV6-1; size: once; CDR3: CASSWALGGETQYF; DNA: TGTGCCAGCAGTTGGGCCCTGGGGGGAGAGACCCAGTACTTC
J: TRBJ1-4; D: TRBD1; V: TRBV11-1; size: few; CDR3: CASSLGTASQYNEKLFF; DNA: TGTGCCAGCAGCTTGGGGACAGCGTCCCAGTATAATGAAAAACTGTTTTTT
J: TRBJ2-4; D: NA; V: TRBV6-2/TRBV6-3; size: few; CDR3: CASSPSRTSAKNIQYF; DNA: TGTGCCAGCAGTCCCTCCAGGACCTCGGCCAAAAACATTCAGTACTTC
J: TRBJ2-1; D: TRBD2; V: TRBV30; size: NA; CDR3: CAWGLAGAAWGNEQFF; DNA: TGTGCCTGGGGACTAGCGGGAGCCGCCTGGGGGAATGAGCAGTTCTTC
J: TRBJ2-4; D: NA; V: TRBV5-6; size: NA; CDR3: CASSLNGAGNIQYF; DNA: TGTGCCAGCAGCTTGAATGGGGCAGGGAACATTCAGTACTTC
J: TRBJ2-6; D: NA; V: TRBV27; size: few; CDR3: CASIGAGANVLTF; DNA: TGTGCCAGCATTGGTGCTGGGGCCAACGTCCTGACTTTC
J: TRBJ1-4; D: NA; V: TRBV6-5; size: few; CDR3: CASSYGGLEEKLFF; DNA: TGTGCCAGCAGTTACGGAGGTTTGGAAGAAAAACTGTTTTTT
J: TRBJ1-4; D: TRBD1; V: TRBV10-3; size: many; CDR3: CAISAGGSNEKLFF; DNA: TGTGCCATCAGCGCAGGGGGGTCAAATGAAAAACTGTTTTTT
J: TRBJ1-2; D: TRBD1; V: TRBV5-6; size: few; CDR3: CASSLTGNGYTF; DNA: TGTGCCAGCAGCCTGACAGGGAATGGCTACACCTTC
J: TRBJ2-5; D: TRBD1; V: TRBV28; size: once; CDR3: CASSPDRGRETQYF; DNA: TGTGCCAGCAGCCCCGACAGGGGACGGGAGACCCAGTACTTC
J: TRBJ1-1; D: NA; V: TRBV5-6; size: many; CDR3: CASSLQGTEAFF; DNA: TGTGCCAGCAGCTTGCAGGGCACTGAAGCTTTCTTT
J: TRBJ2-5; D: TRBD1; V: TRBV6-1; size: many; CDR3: CASSNDRARETQYF; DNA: TGTGCCAGCAGTAATGACAGGGCGCGGGAGACCCAGTACTTC
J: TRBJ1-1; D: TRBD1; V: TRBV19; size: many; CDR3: CASSMDRVNTEAFF; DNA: TGTGCCAGTAGTATGGACAGGGTGAACACTGAAGCTTTCTTT
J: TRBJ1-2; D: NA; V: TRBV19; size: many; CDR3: CATRTGRSALGYGYTF; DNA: TGTGCCACCCGAACGGGACGGAGTGCGTTGGGCTATGGCTACACCTTC
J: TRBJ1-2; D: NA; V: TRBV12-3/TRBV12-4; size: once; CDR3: CASSTPLTNGYTF; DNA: TGTGCCAGCAGTACTCCTTTAACTAATGGCTACACCTTC
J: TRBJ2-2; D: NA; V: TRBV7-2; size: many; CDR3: CASSLAALDTGELFF; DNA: TGTGCCAGCAGCTTAGCAGCATTGGACACCGGGGAGCTGTTTTTT
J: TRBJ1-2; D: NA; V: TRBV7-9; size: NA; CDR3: CASSRGMSGYTF; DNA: TGTGCCAGCAGTAGGGGTATGAGCGGCTACACCTTC
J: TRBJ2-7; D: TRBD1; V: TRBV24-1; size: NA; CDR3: CATRGFGTGGLYEQYF; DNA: TGTGCCACCAGGGGATTCGGGACAGGTGGGCTCTACGAGCAGTACTTC
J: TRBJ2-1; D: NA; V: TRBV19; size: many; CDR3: CASRGVFGNEQFF; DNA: TGTGCCAGTAGGGGGGTATTCGGGAATGAGCAGTTCTTC
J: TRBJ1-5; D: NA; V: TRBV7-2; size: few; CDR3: CASSPGGASNQPQHF; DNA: TGTGCCAGCAGCCCTGGGGGGGCGAGCAATCAGCCCCAGCATTTT
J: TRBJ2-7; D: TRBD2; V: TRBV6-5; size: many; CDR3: CASSVPGGVAGEQYF; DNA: TGTGCCAGCAGTGTCCCGGGGGGAGTTGCGGGCGAGCAGTACTTC
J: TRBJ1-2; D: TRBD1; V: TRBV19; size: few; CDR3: CASSTRQGGYTF; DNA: TGTGCCAGTAGTACCCGACAGGGCGGCTACACCTTC
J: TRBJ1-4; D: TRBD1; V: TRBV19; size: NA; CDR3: CASSPTSGGTNEKLFF; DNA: TGTGCCAGTAGTCCCACTTCAGGGGGTACTAATGAAAAACTGTTTTTT
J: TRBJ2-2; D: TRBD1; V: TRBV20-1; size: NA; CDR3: CSARAGTAAGELFF; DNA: TGCAGTGCTAGAGCCGGGACAGCAGCCGGGGAGCTGTTTTTT
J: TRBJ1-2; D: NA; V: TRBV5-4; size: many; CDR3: CASSLVNGGYGYTF; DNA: TGTGCCAGCAGCTTGGTGAACGGGGGGTATGGCTACACCTTC
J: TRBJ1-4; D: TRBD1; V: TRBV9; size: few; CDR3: CASSVDGTGVEKLFF; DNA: TGTGCCAGCAGCGTAGATGGGACAGGGGTTGAAAAACTGTTTTTT
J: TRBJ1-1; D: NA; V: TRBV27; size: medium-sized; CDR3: CASSLSAMNTEAFF; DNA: TGTGCCAGCAGTTTATCCGCGATGAACACTGAAGCTTTCTTT
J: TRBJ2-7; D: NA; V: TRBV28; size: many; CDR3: CASIEGGRSYEQYF; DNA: TGTGCCAGCATCGAGGGGGGGCGCTCCTACGAGCAGTACTTC
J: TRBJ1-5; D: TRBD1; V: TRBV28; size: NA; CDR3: CASSPPGLLTGVNQPQHF; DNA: TGTGCCAGCAGTCCACCGGGGCTCCTCACAGGGGTCAATCAGCCCCAGCATTTT
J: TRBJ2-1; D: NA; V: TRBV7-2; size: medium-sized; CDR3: CASSFTRGSGNEQFF; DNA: TGTGCCAGCAGCTTCACTAGAGGGTCTGGGAATGAGCAGTTCTTC
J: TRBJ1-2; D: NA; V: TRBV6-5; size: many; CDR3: CASSYSGGEGVRGYTF; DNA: TGTGCCAGCAGTTACTCTGGAGGGGAAGGCGTGCGAGGCTACACCTTC
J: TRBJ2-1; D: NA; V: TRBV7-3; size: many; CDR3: CASSLRAYNEQFF; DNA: TGTGCCAGCAGTCTCAGGGCTTACAATGAGCAGTTCTTC
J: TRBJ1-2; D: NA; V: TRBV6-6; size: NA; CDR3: CASSYAGQGGYGYTF; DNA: TGTGCCAGCAGTTATGCGGGGCAGGGTGGCTATGGCTACACCTTC
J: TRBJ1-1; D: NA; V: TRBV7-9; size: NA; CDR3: CASSLVWGGLGNTEAFF; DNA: TGTGCCAGCAGCTTAGTGTGGGGGGGTTTGGGGAACACTGAAGCTTTCTTT
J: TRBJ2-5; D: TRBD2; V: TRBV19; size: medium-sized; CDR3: CASSIAGGQETQYF; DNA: TGTGCCAGTAGTATAGCGGGGGGCCAAGAGACCCAGTACTTC
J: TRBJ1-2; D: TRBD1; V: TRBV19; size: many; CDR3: CASSSTGQPNRFYGYTF; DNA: TGTGCCAGTAGTAGCACGGGACAGCCCAACCGCTTCTATGGCTACACCTTC
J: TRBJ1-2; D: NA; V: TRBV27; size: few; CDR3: CASSPLYREGYGYTF; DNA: TGTGCCAGCAGTCCCCTTTACAGGGAGGGGTATGGCTACACCTTC
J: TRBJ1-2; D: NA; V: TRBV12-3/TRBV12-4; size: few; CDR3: CASSSPGGGRYGYTF; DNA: TGTGCCAGCAGTTCTCCCGGGGGGGGACGGTATGGCTACACCTTC
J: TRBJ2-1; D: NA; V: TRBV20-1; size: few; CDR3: CSAPFVSGGYNEQFF; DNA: TGCAGTGCTCCCTTCGTGAGTGGGGGGTACAATGAGCAGTTCTTC
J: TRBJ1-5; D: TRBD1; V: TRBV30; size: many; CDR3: CAWSTLGGSINQPQHF; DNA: TGTGCCTGGAGTACCCTAGGGGGCAGTATCAATCAGCCCCAGCATTTT
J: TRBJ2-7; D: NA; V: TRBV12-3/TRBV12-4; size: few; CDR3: CASTLRGGQGLHEQYF; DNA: TGTGCCAGCACCTTAAGAGGCGGGCAGGGGCTCCACGAGCAGTACTTC
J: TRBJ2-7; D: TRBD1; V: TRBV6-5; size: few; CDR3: CASSPQGGREQYF; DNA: TGTGCCAGCAGCCCACAGGGGGGTAGGGAGCAGTACTTC
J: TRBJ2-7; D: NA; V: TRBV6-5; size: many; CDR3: CASSRQRAYEQYF; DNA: TGTGCCAGCAGTAGACAGAGGGCCTACGAGCAGTACTTC
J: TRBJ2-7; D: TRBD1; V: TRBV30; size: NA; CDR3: CAWSVWGTAYEQYF; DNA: TGTGCCTGGAGTGTATGGGGGACAGCCTACGAGCAGTACTTC
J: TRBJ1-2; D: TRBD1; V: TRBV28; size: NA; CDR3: CASSSTDRSMGGYTF; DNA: TGTGCCAGCAGCTCGACGGACAGGTCGATGGGTGGCTACACCTTC
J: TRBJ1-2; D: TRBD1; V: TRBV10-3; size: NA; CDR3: CAISDWTGESYGYTF; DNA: TGTGCCATCAGTGATTGGACAGGGGAATCCTATGGCTACACCTTC
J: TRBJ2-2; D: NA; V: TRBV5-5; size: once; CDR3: CASSPLLRGSTGELFF; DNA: TGTGCCAGCAGCCCATTACTTCGGGGGAGCACCGGGGAGCTGTTTTTT